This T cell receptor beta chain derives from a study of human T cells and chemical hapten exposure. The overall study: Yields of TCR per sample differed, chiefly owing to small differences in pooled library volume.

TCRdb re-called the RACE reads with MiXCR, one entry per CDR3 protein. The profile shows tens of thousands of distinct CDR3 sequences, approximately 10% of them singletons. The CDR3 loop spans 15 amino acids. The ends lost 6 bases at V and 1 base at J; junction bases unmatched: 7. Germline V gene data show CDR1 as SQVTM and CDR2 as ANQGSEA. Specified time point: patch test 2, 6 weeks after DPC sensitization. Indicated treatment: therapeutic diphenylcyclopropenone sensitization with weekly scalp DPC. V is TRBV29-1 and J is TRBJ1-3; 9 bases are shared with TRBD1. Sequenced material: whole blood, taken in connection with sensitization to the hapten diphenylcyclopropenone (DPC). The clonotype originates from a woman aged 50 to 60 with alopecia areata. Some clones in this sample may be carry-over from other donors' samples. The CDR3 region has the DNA TGCAGCGTGGGGGACAGGGACCCTTCTGGAAACACCATATATTTT. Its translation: CSVGDRDPSGNTIYF.